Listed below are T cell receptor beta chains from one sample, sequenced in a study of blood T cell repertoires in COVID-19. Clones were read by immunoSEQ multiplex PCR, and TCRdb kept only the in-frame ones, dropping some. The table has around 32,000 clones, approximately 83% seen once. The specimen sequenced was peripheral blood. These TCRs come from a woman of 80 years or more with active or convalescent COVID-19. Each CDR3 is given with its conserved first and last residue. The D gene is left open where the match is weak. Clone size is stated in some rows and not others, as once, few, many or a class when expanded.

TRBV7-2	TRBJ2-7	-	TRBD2	CASTNGRTSGHYEQYF	TGTGCCAGCACAAACGGACGGACTAGCGGGCACTACGAGCAGTACTTC
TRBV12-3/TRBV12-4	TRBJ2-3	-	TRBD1	CASRDRAEQYF	TGTGCCAGCAGGGACAGGGCGGAGCAGTATTTT
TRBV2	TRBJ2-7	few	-	CASISSMNSYEQYF	TGTGCCAGCATATCGAGTATGAATAGCTACGAGCAGTACTTC
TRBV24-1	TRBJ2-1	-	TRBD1	CATSGTGGNNEQFF	TGTGCCACCAGCGGGACAGGGGGCAATAATGAGCAGTTCTTC
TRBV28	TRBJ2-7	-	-	CASSVTDYEQYF	TGTGCCAGCAGTGTAACAGACTACGAGCAGTACTTC
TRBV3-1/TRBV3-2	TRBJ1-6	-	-	CASSSVRRGSRNSPLHF	TGTGCCAGCAGTTCGGTGAGGCGGGGGAGTAGGAATTCACCCCTCCACTTT
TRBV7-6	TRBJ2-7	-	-	CASSLDSGRSSYEQYF	TGTGCCAGCAGCTTAGATTCCGGGAGAAGCTCCTACGAGCAGTACTTC
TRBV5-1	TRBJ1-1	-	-	CASSLSQSRNTEAFF	TGCGCCAGCAGCTTGTCACAGTCGCGGAACACTGAAGCTTTCTTT
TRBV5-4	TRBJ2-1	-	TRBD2	CASSPNSRLAGDNEQFF	TGTGCCAGCAGCCCGAACTCGAGACTAGCGGGGGACAATGAGCAGTTCTTC
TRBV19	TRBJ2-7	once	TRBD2	CASSAPRGGFIHEQYF	TGTGCCAGTAGTGCCCCCCGGGGGGGGTTTATCCACGAGCAGTACTTC
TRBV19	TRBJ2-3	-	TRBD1	CASSSTGADTQYF	TGTGCCAGTAGCTCCACAGGGGCCGATACGCAGTATTTT
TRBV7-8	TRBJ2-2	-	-	CASSRLEGGELFF	TGTGCCAGCAGCCGACTAGAAGGCGGGGAGCTGTTTTTT
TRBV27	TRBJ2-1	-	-	CASSPRTGIPLHEQFF	TGTGCCAGCAGTCCTCGAACAGGGATCCCTCTTCATGAGCAGTTCTTC
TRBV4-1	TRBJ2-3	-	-	CASSFGGEGTDTQYF	TGCGCCAGCAGCTTCGGGGGAGAGGGCACAGATACGCAGTATTTT
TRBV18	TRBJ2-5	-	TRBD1	CASSPQRGQGGQETQYF	TGTGCCAGCTCACCTCAGAGGGGACAGGGGGGACAAGAGACCCAGTACTTC
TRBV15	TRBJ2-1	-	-	CATSRDESSYNEQFF	TGTGCCACCAGCAGAGATGAGAGCTCCTACAATGAGCAGTTCTTC
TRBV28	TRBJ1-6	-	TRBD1	CASSLGQTRPLHF	TGTGCCAGCAGTTTGGGACAGACCCGACCCCTCCACTTT
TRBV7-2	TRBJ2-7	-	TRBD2	CASSFSGSFYEQYF	TGTGCCAGCAGCTTTAGCGGGAGTTTCTACGAGCAGTACTTC
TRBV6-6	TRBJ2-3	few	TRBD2	CASSRLAGGRNTQYF	TGTGCCAGCAGTAGATTAGCGGGGGGGCGGAATACGCAGTATTTT
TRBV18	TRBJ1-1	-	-	CASSPRGGHSDTEAFF	TGTGCCAGCTCACCACGGGGGGGGCATAGTGACACTGAAGCTTTCTTT
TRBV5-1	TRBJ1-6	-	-	CASSLGETGSAYNSPLHF	TGCGCCAGCAGCTTGGGGGAGACAGGAAGCGCCTATAATTCACCCCTCCACTTT
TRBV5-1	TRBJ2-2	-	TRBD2	CASSSQGLAGGQLFF	TGCGCCAGCAGCTCGCAGGGACTAGCGGGAGGTCAGCTGTTTTTT
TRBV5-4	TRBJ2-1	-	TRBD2	CASSLMPGGGYNEQFF	TGTGCCAGCAGCTTAATGCCCGGGGGGGGATACAATGAGCAGTTCTTC
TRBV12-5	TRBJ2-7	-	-	CASGPQGRGPYEQYF	TGTGCTAGTGGCCCTCAGGGCAGGGGTCCCTACGAGCAGTACTTC
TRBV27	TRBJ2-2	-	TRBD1	CASSPKDRAGELFF	TGTGCCAGCAGTCCCAAGGACAGGGCCGGGGAGCTGTTTTTT
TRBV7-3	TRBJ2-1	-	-	CASSLMAGGPYEQFF	TGTGCCAGCAGCTTAATGGCTGGCGGGCCGTATGAGCAGTTCTTC
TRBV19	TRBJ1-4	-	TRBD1	CASSDLRDSEKLFF	TGTGCCAGTAGTGACCTCCGGGACAGTGAAAAACTGTTTTTT
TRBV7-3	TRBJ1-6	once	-	CASSLSAGKNSPLHF	TGTGCCAGCAGCTTAAGCGCAGGGAAGAATTCACCCCTCCACTTT
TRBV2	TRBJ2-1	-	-	CASSEGVGEQFF	TGTGCCAGCAGCGAGGGTGTGGGGGAGCAGTTCTTC
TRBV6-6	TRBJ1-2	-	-	CASSYGWSGSNYGYTF	TGTGCCAGCAGTTACGGGTGGAGCGGTTCTAACTATGGCTACACCTTC
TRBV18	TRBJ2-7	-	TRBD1	CASSPGTGENEQYF	TGTGCCAGCTCACCCGGGACAGGGGAGAACGAGCAGTACTTC
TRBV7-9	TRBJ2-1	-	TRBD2	CASSSVLAGWDEQFF	TGTGCCAGCAGCTCGGTACTAGCGGGATGGGATGAGCAGTTCTTC
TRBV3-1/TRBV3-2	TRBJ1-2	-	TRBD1	CANSQTGTGFGYTF	TGTGCCAACAGCCAAACCGGGACAGGGTTTGGCTACACCTTC
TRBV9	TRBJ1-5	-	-	CASSLPRMHQPQHF	TGTGCCAGCAGCCTTCCGAGGATGCATCAGCCCCAGCATTTT
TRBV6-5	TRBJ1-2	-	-	CASSSGYGYTF	TGTGCCAGCAGTTCCGGCTATGGCTACACCTTC
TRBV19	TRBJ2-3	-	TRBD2	CASSAGRAYTDTQYF	TGTGCCAGTAGTGCCGGGAGGGCTTACACAGATACGCAGTATTTT
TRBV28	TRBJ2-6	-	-	CASSLGGRGGANVLTF	TGTGCCAGCAGTTTGGGGGGACGGGGTGGGGCCAACGTCCTGACTTTC
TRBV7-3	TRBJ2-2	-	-	CASSLASNRVNTGELFF	TGTGCCAGCAGCTTAGCTAGTAACCGGGTGAACACCGGGGAGCTGTTTTTT
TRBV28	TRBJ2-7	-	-	CASSLPLREQYF	TGTGCCAGCAGTTTACCCCTCCGCGAGCAGTACTTC
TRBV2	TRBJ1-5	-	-	CASSGPGYQPQHF	TGTGCCAGCAGTGGTCCAGGGTATCAGCCCCAGCATTTT